The text below deals with one TCR beta chain. Germline CDR1 is MNHNY and CDR2 is SVGAGI (reference sequence). Germline trimming cut 4 bases from V and 3 bases from J; bases unmatched to any gene: 7. CDR3 length: 15 residues. This entry is derived from a study of shared clonotypes between healthy human individuals. Unsorted PBMC replicate PCRs used approximately 300 ng DNA, around 30,000 T cell genomes. Some clones are missing from TCRdb's copy, which holds only in-frame ones; the method was immunoSEQ multiplex PCR. The sample includes about 480,000 clones, roughly 79% of them seen just once. This TCR was sampled from a woman aged 40-49 years in good health. Some clones in this sample may be carry-over from other donors' samples. V usage is TRBV6-6 and J usage is TRBJ2-7; 9 positions match TRBD2. The sample was PBMCs. CDR3 loop: CASSSGTSSYYEQYF. The CDR3 DNA sequence: TGTGCCAGCAGTTCCGGGACTAGCAGCTACTACGAGCAGTACTTC.